This T cell receptor beta chain was sequenced in a study of OX40 agonist ivuxolimab in advanced cancers. Study-level information: Those enrolled were approximately 83% male, with a mean age of around 58 years and ages from roughly 20 to 90. Notes on the study in general: On average, CD8+ T cells showed a greater number of expanded clones than CD4+.

Repertoires were generated with immunoSEQ multiplex PCR, while TCRdb's copy carries only in-frame clones and drops some. The data hold some 27,000 clones, with roughly nine tenths observed a single time. CDR1 and CDR2 from the germline V gene are SGDLS and YYNGEE. The ends were cut back, 3 bases at V and 2 bases at J, with 7 bases in the middle. The CDR3 contains 13 residues. On this clone itself: Its specificity is not known.

The chain joins TRBV9 to TRBJ2-3; the D call may be TRBD1 or TRBD2 (5 bases each). This clonotype was sampled from an adult with an advanced solid tumor such as melanoma, head and neck, liver or kidney cancer. Source: CD4+ or CD8+ T cells sorted from blood, taken in a trial of the OX40 agonist ivuxolimab. CDR3 protein: CASSAGTTDTQYF. In nucleotides, the CDR3 is TGTGCCAGCAGCGCAGGGACCACAGATACGCAGTATTTT. The variable domain in full, with the rest retrieved from reference TRBV9 and TRBJ2-3, is DSGVTQTPKHLITATGQRVTLRCSPRSGDLSVYWYQQSLDQGLQFLIQYYNGEERAKGNILERFSAQQFPDLHSELNLSSLELGDSALYFCASSAGTTDTQYFGPGTRLTVL.